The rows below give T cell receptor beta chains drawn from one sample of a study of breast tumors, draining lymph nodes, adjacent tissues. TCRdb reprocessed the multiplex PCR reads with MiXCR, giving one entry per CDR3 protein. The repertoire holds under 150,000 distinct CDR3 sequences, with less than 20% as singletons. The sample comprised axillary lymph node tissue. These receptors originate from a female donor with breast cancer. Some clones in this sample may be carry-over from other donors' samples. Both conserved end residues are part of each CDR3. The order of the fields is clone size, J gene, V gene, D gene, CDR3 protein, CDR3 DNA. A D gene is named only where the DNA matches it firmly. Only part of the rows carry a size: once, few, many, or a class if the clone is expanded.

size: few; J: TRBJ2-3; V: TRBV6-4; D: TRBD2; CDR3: CASSGGSGGPGSTDTQYF; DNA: TGTGCCAGCAGTGGAGGTAGCGGGGGGCCGGGGAGCACAGATACGCAGTATTTT
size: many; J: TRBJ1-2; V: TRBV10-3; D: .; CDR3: CATLDINYGYTF; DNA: TGTGCCACCTTAGACATAAACTATGGCTACACCTTC
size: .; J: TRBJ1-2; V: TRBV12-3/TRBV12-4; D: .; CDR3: CASSRVGSANYGYTF; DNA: TGTGCCAGCAGTCGGGTCGGGTCGGCTAACTATGGCTACACCTTC
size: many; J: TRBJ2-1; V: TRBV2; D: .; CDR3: CASRPAPGPPGDNEQFF; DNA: TGTGCCAGCAGGCCCGCTCCGGGGCCGCCGGGCGATAATGAGCAGTTCTTC
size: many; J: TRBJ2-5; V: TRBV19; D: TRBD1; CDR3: CASSITGGDVQTQYF; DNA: TGTGCCAGTAGTATCACAGGGGGAGACGTACAGACCCAGTACTTC
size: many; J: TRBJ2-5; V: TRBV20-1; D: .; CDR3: CSASESRQETQYF; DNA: TGCAGTGCTAGCGAGAGTCGGCAAGAGACCCAGTACTTC
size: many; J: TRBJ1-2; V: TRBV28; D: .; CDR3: CASSLGVGYGYTF; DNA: TGTGCCAGCAGTTTGGGGGTGGGTTATGGCTACACCTTC
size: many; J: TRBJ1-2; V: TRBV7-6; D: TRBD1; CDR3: CASSFQTGKGYTF; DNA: TGTGCCAGCAGCTTCCAGACAGGGAAGGGCTACACCTTC
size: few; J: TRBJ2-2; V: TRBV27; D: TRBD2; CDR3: CASRETLGLEHTGELFF; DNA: TGTGCCAGCAGAGAAACGTTGGGACTAGAGCACACCGGGGAGCTGTTTTTT
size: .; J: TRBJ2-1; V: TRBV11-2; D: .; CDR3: CASSLQGPHYNEQFF; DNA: TGTGCCAGCAGCCTTCAGGGGCCTCACTACAATGAGCAGTTCTTC
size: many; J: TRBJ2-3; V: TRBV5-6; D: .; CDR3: CASSKFDTDTQYF; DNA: TGTGCCAGCAGCAAGTTTGACACAGATACGCAGTATTTT
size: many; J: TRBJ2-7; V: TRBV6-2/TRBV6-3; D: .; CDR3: CASSSTWGNREQYF; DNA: TGTGCCAGCAGCAGCACTTGGGGGAATCGGGAGCAGTACTTC
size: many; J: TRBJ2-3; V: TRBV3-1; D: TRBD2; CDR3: CASSQAGGDDTQYF; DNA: TGTGCCAGCAGCCAAGCGGGGGGGGATGATACGCAGTATTTT
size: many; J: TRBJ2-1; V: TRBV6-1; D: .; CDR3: CASIGRGAYNEQFF; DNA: TGTGCCAGCATCGGAAGGGGGGCCTACAATGAGCAGTTCTTC
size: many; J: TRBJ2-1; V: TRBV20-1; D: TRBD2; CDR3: CSTLRVAGGSYNEQFF; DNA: TGCAGTACGCTCCGGGTAGCGGGAGGTTCCTACAATGAGCAGTTCTTC